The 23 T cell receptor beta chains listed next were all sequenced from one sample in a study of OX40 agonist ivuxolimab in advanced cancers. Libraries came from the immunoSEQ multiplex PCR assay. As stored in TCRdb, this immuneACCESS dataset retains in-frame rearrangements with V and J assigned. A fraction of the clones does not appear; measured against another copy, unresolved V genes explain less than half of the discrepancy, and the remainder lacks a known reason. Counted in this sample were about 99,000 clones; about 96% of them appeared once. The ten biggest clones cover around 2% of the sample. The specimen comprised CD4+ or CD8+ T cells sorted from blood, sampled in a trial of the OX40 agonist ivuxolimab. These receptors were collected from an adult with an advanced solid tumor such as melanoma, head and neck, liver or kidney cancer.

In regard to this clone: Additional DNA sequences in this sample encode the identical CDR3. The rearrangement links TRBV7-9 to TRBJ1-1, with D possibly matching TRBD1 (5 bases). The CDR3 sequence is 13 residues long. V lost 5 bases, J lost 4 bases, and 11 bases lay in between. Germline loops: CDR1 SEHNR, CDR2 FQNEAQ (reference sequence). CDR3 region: CASSLPGGTEAFF. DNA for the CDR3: TGTGCCAGCAGCCTCCCGGGGGGCACTGAAGCTTTCTTT.

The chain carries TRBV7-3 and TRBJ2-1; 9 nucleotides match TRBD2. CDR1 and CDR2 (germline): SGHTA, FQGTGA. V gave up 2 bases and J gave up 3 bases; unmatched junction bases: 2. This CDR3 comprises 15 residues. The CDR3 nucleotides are TGTGCCAGCAGCTTAGTTAGCGGGAGCTACAATGAGCAGTTCTTC. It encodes CASSLVSGSYNEQFF.

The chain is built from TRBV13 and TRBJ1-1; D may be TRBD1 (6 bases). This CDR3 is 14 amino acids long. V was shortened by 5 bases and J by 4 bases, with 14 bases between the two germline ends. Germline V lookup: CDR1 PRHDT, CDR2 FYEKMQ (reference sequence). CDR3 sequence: CASSNDRLGTEAFF. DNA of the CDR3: TGTGCCAGCAGCAACGACAGGCTCGGCACTGAAGCTTTCTTT.

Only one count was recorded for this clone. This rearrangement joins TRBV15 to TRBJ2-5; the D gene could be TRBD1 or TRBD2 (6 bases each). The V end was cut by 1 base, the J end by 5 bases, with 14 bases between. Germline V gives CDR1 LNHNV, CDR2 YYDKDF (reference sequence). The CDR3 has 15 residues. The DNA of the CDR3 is TGTGCCACCAGCAGAGGACGGGGGCGCGTGGAGACCCAGTACTTC. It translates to CATSRGRGRVETQYF.

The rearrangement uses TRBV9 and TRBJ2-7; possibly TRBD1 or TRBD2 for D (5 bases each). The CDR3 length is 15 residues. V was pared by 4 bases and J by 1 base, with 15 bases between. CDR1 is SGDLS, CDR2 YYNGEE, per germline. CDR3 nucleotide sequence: TGTGCCAGCAGCACCAGTGGGGGTGATTCCTACGAGCAGTACTTC. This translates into CASSTSGGDSYEQYF. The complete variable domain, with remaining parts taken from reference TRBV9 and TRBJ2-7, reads DSGVTQTPKHLITATGQRVTLRCSPRSGDLSVYWYQQSLDQGLQFLIQYYNGEERAKGNILERFSAQQFPDLHSELNLSSLELGDSALYFCASSTSGGDSYEQYFGPGTRLTVT.

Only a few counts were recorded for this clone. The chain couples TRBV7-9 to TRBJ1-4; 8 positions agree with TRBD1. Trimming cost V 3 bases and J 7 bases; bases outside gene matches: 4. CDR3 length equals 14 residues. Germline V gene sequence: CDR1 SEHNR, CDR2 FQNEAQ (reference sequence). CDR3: CASSFGQGSEKLFF. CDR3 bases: TGTGCCAGCAGCTTCGGACAGGGAAGTGAAAAACTGTTTTTT.

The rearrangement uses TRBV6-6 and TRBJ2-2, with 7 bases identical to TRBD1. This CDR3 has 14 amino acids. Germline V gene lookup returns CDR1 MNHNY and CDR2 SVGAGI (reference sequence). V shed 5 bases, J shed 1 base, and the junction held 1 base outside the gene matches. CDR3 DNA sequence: TGTGCCAGCAGTGACAGGGTGAACACCGGGGAGCTGTTTTTT. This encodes CASSDRVNTGELFF.

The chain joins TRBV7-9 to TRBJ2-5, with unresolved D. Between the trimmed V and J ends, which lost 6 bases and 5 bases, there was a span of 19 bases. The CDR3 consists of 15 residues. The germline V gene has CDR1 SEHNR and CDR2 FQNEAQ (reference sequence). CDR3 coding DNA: TGTGCCAGCAGGAATGGTTTACTGAGTGTTGAGACCCAGTACTTC. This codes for CASRNGLLSVETQYF.

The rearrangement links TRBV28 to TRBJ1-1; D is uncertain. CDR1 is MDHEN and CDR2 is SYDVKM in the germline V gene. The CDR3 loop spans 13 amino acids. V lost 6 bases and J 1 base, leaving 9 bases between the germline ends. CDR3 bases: TGTGCCAGCAGGGAGGTCGGGAACACTGAAGCTTTCTTT. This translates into CASREVGNTEAFF.

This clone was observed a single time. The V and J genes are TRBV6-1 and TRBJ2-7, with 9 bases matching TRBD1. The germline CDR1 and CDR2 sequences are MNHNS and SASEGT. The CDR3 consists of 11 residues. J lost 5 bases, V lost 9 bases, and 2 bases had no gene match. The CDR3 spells CASDRGDEQYF. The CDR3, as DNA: TGTGCCAGTGACAGGGGGGACGAGCAGTACTTC.

The DNA for the CDR3 is TGTGCCAGCAGCTTAGAGGCAAGCACTGAAGCTTTCTTT. Translation gives CASSLEASTEAFF. The chain uses TRBV7-9 and TRBJ1-1; no firm D call. Per germline, CDR1 SEHNR and CDR2 FQNEAQ (reference sequence). V was shortened by 1 base and J by 4 bases, with 7 bases between the two germline ends. There are 13 residues in the CDR3.

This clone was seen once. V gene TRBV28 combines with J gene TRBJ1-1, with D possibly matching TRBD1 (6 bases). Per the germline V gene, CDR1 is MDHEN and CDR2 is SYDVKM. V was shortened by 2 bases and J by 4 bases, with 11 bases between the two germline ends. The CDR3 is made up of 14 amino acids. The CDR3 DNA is TGTGCCAGCAGTTTAGTCCTAGGGGGCACTGAAGCTTTCTTT. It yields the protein CASSLVLGGTEAFF.

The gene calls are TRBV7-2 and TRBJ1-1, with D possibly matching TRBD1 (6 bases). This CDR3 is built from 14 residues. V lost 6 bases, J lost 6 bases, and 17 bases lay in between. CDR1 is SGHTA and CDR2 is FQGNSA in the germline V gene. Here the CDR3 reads CASSLISGGPEAFF. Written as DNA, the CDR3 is TGTGCCAGCAGTCTCATCAGCGGGGGGCCTGAAGCTTTCTTT.

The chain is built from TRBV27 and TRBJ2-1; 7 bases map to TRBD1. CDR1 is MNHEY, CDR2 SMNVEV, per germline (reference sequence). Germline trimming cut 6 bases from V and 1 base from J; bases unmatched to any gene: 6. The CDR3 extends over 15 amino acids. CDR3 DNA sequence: TGTGCCAGCAGCACCAGGGGGACATCCTACAATGAGCAGTTCTTC. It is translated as CASSTRGTSYNEQFF.

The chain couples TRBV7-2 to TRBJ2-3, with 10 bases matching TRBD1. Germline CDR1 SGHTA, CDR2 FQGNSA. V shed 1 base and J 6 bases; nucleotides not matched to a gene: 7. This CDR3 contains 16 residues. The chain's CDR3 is CASSLEGTGVWDTQYF. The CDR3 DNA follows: TGTGCCAGCAGCTTAGAGGGGACAGGGGTCTGGGATACGCAGTATTTT.

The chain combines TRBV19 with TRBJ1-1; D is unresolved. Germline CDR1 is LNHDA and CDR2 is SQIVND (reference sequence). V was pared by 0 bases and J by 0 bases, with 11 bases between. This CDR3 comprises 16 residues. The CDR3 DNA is TGTGCCAGTAGTATAGATCTAGCCACTCTGAACACTGAAGCTTTCTTT. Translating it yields CASSIDLATLNTEAFF.

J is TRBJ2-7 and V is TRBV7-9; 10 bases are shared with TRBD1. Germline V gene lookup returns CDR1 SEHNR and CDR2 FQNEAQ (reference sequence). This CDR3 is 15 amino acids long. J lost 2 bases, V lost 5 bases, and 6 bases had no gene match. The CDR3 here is CASSPRDRGPYEQYF. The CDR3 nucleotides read TGTGCCAGCAGCCCCCGGGACAGGGGACCCTACGAGCAGTACTTC.

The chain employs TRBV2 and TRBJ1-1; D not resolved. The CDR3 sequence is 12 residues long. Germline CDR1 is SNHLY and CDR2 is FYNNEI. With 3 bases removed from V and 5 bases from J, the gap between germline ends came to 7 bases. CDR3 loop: CASSDAWTEAFF. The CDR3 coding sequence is TGTGCCAGCAGTGATGCGTGGACTGAAGCTTTCTTT.

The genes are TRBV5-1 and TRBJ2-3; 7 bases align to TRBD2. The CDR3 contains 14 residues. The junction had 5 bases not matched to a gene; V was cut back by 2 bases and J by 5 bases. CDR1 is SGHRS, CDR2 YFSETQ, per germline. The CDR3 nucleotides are TGCGCCAGCAGCTTAAGACTAGCCGAAGATACGCAGTATTTT. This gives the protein CASSLRLAEDTQYF.

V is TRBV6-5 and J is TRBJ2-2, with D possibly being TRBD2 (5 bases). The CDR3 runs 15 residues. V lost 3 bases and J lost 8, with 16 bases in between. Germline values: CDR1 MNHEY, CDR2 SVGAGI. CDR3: CASSYSDLTTGELFF. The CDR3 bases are TGTGCCAGCAGTTATAGCGACCTCACCACGGGGGAGCTGTTTTTT.

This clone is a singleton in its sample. CDR3 loop: CASSIHAGNPSYEQYF. The CDR3 DNA sequence: TGTGCCAGCAGCATTCATGCAGGGAACCCCTCCTACGAGCAGTACTTC. The V call is TRBV7-2, the J call TRBJ2-7, with D perhaps matching TRBD1 (5 bases). Trimming took 5 bases from V and 0 from J, leaving 17 bases between them. Per germline, CDR1 SGHTA and CDR2 FQGNSA. The CDR3 is made up of 16 amino acids. The variable domain in full, completed from reference TRBV7-2 and TRBJ2-7, reads GAGVSQSPSNKVTEKGKDVELRCDPISGHTALYWYRQSLGQGLEFLIYFQGNSAPDKSGLPSDRFSAERTGGSVSTLTIQRTQQEDSAVYLCASSIHAGNPSYEQYFGPGTRLTVT.

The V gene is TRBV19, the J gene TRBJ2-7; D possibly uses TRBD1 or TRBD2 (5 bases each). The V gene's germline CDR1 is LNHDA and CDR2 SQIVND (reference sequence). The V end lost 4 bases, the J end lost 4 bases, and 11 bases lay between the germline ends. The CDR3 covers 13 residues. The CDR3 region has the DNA TGTGCCAGTAGTACTGGGTGGGGGTACGAGCAGTACTTC. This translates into CASSTGWGYEQYF.

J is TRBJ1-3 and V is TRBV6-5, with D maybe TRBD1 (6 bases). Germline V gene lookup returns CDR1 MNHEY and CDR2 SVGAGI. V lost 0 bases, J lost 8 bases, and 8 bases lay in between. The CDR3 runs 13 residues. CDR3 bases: TGTGCCAGCAGTTACTCGGGGGCTTACACCATATATTTT. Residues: CASSYSGAYTIYF.